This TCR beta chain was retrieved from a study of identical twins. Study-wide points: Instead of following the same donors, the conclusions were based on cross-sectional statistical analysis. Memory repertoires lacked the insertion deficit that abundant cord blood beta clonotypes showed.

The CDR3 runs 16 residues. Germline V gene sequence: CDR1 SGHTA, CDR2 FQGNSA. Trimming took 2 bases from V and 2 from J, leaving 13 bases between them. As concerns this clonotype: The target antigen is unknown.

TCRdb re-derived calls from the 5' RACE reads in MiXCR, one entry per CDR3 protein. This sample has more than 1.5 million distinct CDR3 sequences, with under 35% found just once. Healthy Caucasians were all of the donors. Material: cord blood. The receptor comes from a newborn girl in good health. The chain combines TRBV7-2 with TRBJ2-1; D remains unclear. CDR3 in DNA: TGTGCCAGCAGCTTACGGTCAATCGGAGCCTACAATGAGCAGTTCTTC. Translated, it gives CASSLRSIGAYNEQFF.